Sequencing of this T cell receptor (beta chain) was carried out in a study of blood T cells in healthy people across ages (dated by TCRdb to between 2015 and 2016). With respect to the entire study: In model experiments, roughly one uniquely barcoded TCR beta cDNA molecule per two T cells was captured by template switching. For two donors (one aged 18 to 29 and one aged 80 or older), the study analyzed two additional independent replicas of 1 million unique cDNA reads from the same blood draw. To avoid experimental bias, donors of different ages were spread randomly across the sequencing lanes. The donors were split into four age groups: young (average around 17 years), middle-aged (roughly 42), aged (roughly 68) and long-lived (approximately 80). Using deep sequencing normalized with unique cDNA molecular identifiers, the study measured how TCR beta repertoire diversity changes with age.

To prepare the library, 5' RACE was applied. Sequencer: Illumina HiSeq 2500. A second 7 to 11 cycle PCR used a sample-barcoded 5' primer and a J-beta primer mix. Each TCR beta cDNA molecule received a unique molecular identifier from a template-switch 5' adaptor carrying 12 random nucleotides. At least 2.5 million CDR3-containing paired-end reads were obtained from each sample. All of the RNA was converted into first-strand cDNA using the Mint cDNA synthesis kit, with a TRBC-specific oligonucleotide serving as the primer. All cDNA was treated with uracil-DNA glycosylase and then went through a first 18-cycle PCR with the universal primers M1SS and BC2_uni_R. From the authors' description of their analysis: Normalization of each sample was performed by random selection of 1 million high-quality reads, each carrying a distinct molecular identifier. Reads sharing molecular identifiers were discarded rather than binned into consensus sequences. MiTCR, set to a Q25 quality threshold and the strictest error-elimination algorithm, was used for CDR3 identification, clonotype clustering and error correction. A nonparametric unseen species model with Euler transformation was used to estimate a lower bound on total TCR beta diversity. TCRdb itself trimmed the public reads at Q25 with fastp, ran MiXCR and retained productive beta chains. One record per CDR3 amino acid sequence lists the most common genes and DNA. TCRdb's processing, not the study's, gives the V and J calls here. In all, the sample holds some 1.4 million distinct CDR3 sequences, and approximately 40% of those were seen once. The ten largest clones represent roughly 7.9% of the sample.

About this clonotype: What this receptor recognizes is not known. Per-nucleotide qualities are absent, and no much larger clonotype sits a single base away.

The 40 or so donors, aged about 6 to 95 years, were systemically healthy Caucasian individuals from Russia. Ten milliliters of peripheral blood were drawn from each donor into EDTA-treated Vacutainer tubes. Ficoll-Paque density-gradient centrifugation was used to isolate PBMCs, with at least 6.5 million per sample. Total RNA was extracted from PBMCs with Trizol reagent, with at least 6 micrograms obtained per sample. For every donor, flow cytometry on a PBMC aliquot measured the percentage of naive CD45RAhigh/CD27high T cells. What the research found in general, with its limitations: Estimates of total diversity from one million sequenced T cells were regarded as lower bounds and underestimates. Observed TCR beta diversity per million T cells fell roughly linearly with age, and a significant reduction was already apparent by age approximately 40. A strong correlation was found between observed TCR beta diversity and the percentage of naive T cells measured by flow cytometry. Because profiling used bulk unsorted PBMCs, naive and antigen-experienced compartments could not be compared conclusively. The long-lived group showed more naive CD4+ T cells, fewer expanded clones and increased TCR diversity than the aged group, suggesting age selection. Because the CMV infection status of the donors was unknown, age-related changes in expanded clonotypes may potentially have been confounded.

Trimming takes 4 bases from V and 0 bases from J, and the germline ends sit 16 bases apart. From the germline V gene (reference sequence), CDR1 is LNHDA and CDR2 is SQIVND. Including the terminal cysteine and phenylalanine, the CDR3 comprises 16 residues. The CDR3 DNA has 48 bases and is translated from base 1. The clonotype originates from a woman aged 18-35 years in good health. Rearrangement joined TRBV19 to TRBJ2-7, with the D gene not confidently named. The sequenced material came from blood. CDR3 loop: CASSTTGGKSSYEQYF. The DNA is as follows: TGTGCCAGTAGTACCACCGGTGGAAAGAGCTCCTACGAGCAGTACTTC.